This T cell receptor beta chain was sequenced in a study of vaccination and CD4 T cells after COVID-19. Study overall: Vaccinees got either two BNT162b2 doses or two mRNA-1273 doses.

The study sequenced cultured CD4+ T cell DNA using the Oncomine TCR Beta short-read assay. TCRdb ran MiXCR on the PCR reads and lists one entry per CDR3 protein. There are about 20,000 distinct CDR3 sequences in the sample; around 52% occur only once, and 9% lies in the top ten. As for treatment: 10-day PBMC culture with coronavirus spike peptide pools or control peptides (ViraFEST assay). The ViraFEST method relied on peptide pools to expand antigen-specific T cells, followed by TCR sequencing. Remarks on this clonotype: The antigen is unknown.

The sequenced sample was CD4+ T cells from blood, cultured in vitro. The TCR was taken from a human donor who had recovered from COVID-19.

CDR3 nucleotide sequence: TGTGCCAGCAGCTTGGCCGGGACTAGCGGGGGGGCCGGGGGTGAGCAGTTCTTC. It translates to CASSLAGTSGGAGGEQFF. The chain joins TRBV7-2 to TRBJ2-1, with 16 bases fitting TRBD2. Germline CDR1 reads SGHTA; CDR2 reads FQGNSA. V lost 3 bases to trimming and J lost 9 bases; unmatched junction nucleotides: 11. This CDR3 contains 18 residues.